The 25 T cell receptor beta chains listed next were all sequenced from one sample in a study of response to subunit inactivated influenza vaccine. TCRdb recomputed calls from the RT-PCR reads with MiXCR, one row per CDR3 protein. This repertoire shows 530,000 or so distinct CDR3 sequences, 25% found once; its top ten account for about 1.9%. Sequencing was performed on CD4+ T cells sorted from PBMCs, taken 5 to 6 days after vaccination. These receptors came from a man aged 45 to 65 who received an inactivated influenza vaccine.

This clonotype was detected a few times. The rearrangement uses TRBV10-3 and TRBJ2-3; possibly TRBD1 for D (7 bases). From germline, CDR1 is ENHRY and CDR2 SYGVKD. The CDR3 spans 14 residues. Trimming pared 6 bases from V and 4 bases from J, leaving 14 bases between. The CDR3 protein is CAIRRGQTADTQYF. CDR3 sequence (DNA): TGTGCCATCAGGCGGGGACAGACGGCAGATACGCAGTATTTT.

DNA of the CDR3: TGCGCCAGCAGCTGGAGACAGGGCAGCGTCAGGTACGAGCAGTACTTC. It specifies CASSWRQGSVRYEQYF. The rearrangement links TRBV5-1 to TRBJ2-7; 7 bases line up with TRBD1. J gave up 4 bases and V 3 bases, and 13 bases lay outside the gene matches. Per germline, CDR1 SGHRS and CDR2 YFSETQ. The CDR3 is 16 residues long. The complete variable domain, with remaining parts taken from reference TRBV5-1 and TRBJ2-7, reads KAGVTQTPRYLIKTRGQQVTLSCSPISGHRSVSWYQQTPGQGLQFLFEYFSETQRNKGNFPGRFSGRQFSNSRSEMNVSTLELGDSALYLCASSWRQGSVRYEQYFGPGTRLTVT.

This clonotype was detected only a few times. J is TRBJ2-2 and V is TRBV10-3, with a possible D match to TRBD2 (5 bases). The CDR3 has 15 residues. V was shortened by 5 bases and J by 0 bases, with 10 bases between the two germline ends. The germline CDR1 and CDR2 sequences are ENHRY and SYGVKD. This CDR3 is CAISTRVANTGELFF. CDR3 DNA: TGTGCCATCAGTACGCGGGTCGCGAACACCGGGGAGCTGTTTTTT.

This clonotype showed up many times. The CDR3 DNA is TGTGCCTCTACCACGCTAGCGTACAATGAGCAGTTCTTC. The encoded protein is CASTTLAYNEQFF. The chain couples TRBV6-2 or TRBV6-3 to TRBJ2-1; D is possibly TRBD2 (6 bases). This CDR3 is 13 amino acids long. V lost 11 bases, J lost 4 bases, and 15 bases lay in between. CDR1 is MNHEY, CDR2 SVGEGT, per germline.

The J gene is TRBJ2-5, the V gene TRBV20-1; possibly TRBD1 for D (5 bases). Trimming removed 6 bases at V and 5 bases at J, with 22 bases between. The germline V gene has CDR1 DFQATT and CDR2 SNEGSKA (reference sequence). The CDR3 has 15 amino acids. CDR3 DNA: TGCAGTGCCGAAGACAGCTGGCCAAAGGGCGAGACCCAGTACTTC. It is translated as CSAEDSWPKGETQYF.

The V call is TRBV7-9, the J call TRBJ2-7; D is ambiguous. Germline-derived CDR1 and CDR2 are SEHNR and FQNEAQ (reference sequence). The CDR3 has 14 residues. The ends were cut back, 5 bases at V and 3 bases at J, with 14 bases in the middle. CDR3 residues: CASSIVGQNYEQYF. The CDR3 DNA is TGTGCCAGCAGCATAGTTGGCCAAAACTACGAGCAGTACTTC.

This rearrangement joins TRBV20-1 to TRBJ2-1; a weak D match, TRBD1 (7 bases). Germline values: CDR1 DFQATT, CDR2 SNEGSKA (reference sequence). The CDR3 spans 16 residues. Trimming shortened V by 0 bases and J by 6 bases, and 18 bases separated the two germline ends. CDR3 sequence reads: CSAREGKGTAGNEQFF. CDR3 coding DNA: TGCAGTGCTAGAGAGGGGAAAGGGACAGCGGGCAATGAGCAGTTCTTC.

CDR3 residues: CASSAGTGYPGANVLTF. The CDR3 region has the DNA TGTGCCAGCAGTGCGGGGACAGGGTATCCTGGGGCCAACGTCCTGACTTTC. This chain joins TRBV25-1 and TRBJ2-6; 9 positions agree with TRBD1. The V gene end was trimmed by 4 bases and the J gene end by 2 bases; junction bases not matched to a gene: 6. This CDR3 spans 17 amino acids. Germline CDR1 and CDR2: MGHDK and SYGVNS. Full variable domain (outside the CDR3, taken from reference TRBV25-1 and TRBJ2-6): EADIYQTPRYLVIGTGKKITLECSQTMGHDKMYWYQQDPGMELHLIHYSYGVNSTEKGDLSSESTVSRIRTEHFPLTLESARPSHTSQYLCASSAGTGYPGANVLTFGAGSRLTVL.

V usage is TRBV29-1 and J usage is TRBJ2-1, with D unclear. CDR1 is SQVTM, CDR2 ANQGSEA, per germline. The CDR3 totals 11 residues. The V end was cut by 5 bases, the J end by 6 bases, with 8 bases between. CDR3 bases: TGCAGCGTTTTCGGGCCCAATGAGCAGTTCTTC. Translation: CSVFGPNEQFF.

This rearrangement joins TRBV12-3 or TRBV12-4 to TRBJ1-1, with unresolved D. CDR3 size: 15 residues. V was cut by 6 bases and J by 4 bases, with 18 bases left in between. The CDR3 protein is CASSHPGLRGTEAFF. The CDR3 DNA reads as TGTGCCAGCAGCCATCCGGGCCTACGGGGCACTGAAGCTTTCTTT.

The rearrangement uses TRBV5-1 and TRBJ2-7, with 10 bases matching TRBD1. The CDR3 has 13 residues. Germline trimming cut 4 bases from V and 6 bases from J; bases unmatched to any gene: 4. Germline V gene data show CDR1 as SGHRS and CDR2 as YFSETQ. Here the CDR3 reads CASSIWTGGEQYF. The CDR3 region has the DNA TGCGCCAGCAGCATTTGGACAGGGGGCGAGCAGTACTTC. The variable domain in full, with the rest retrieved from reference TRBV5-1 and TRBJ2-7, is KAGVTQTPRYLIKTRGQQVTLSCSPISGHRSVSWYQQTPGQGLQFLFEYFSETQRNKGNFPGRFSGRQFSNSRSEMNVSTLELGDSALYLCASSIWTGGEQYFGPGTRLTVT.

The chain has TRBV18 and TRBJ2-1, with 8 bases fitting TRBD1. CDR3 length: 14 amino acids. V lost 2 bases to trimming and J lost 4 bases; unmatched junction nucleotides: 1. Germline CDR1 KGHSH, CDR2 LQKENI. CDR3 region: CASSPRDRYNEQFF. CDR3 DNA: TGTGCCAGCTCACCAAGGGACAGGTACAATGAGCAGTTCTTC. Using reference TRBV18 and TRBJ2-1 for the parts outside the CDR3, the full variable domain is NAGVMQNPRHLVRRRGQEARLRCSPMKGHSHVYWYRQLPEEGLKFMVYLQKENIIDESGMPKERFSAEFPKEGPSILRIQQVVRGDSAAYFCASSPRDRYNEQFFGPGTRLTVL.

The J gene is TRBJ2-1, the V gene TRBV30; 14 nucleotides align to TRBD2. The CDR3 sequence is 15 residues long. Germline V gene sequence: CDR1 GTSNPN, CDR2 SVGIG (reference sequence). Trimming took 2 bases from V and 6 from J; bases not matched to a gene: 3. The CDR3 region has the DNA TGTGCCTGGAGTAGACTAGCGGGAGGGGCCAATGAGCAGTTCTTC. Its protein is CAWSRLAGGANEQFF. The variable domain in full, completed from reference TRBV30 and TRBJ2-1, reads SQTIHQWPATLVQPVGSPLSLECTVEGTSNPNLYWYRQAAGRGLQLLFYSVGIGQISSEVPQNLSASRPQDRQFILSSKKLLLSDSGFYLCAWSRLAGGANEQFFGPGTRLTVL.

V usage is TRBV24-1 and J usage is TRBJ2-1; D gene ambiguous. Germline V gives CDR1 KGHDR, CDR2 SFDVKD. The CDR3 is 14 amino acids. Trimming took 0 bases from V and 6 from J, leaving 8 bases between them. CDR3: CATSDLVLSNEQFF. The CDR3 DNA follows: TGTGCCACCAGTGATTTGGTGCTCTCCAATGAGCAGTTCTTC.

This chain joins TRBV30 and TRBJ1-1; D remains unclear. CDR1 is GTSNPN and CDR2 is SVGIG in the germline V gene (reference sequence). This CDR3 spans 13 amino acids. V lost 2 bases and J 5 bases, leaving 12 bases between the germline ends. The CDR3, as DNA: TGTGCCTGGAGTCCCTTAGTAGGAACTGAAGCTTTCTTT. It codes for CAWSPLVGTEAFF.

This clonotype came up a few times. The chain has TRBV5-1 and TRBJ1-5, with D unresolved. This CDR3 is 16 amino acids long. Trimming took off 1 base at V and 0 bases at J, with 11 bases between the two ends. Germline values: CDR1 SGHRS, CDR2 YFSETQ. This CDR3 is CASSLTPVHSNQPQHF. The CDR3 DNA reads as TGCGCCAGCAGCTTGACCCCGGTCCATAGCAATCAGCCCCAGCATTTT.

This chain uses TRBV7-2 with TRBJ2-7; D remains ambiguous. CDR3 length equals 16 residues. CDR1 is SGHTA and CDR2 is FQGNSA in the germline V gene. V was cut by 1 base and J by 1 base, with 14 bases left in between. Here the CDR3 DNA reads TGTGCCAGCAGCTTAGTTGCAGGCCTTGTTTCCTACGAGCAGTACTTC. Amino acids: CASSLVAGLVSYEQYF.

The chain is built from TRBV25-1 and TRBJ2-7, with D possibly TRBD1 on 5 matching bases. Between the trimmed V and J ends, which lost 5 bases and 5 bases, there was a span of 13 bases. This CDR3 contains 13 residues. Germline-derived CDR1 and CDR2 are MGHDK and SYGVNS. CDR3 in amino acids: CASSWQGSDEQYF. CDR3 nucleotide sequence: TGTGCCAGCAGTTGGCAGGGTTCGGACGAGCAGTACTTC.

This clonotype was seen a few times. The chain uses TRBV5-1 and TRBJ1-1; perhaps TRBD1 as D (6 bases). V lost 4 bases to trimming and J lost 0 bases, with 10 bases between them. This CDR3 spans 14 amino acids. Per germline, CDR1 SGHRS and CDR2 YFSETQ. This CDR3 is CASSGGGVNTEAFF. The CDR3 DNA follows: TGCGCCAGCAGCGGGGGCGGGGTGAACACTGAAGCTTTCTTT.

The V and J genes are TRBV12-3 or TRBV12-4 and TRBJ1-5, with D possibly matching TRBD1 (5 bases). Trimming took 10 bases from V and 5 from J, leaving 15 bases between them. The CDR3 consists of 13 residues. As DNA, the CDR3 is TGTGCCACTCAGGGAGGGCTTTATCAGCCCCAGCATTTT. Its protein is CATQGGLYQPQHF.

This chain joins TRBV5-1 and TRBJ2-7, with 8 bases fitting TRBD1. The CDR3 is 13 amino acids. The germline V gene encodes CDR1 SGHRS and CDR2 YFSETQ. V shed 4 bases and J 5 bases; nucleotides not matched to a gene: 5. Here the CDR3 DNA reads TGCGCCAGCAGCAAACCGGGACAGGACGAGCAGTACTTC. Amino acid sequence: CASSKPGQDEQYF. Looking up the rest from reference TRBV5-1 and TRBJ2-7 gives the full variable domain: KAGVTQTPRYLIKTRGQQVTLSCSPISGHRSVSWYQQTPGQGLQFLFEYFSETQRNKGNFPGRFSGRQFSNSRSEMNVSTLELGDSALYLCASSKPGQDEQYFGPGTRLTVT.

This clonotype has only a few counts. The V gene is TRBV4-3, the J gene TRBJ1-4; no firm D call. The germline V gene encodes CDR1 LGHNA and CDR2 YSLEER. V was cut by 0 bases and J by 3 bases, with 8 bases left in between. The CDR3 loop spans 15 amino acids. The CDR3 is CASSQDSGPNEKLFF. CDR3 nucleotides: TGCGCCAGCAGCCAAGATAGTGGACCTAATGAAAAACTGTTTTTT.

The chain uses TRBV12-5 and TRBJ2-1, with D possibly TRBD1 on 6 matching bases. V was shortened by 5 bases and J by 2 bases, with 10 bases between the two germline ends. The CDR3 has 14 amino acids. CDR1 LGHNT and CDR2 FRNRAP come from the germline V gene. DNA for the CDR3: TGTGCTAGTGGTAATGGACAGCCCTACAATGAGCAGTTCTTC. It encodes CASGNGQPYNEQFF.

The CDR3 loop is CASSLEGSGHQETQYF. Here the CDR3 DNA reads TGTGCCAGCAGCTTAGAGGGTAGCGGGCACCAAGAGACCCAGTACTTC. This sequence joins TRBV7-7 and TRBJ2-5; 7 positions match TRBD2. CDR1 SSHAT and CDR2 FNYEAQ come from the germline V gene (reference sequence). The CDR3 is 16 amino acids. The V segment lost 1 base and the J segment 0 bases; nucleotides outside the gene matches: 5. The variable domain in full, with the rest retrieved from reference TRBV7-7 and TRBJ2-5, is GAGVSQSPRYKVTKRGQDVTLRCDPISSHATLYWYQQALGQGPEFLTYFNYEAQPDKSGLPSDRFSAERPEGSISTLTIQRTEQRDSAMYRCASSLEGSGHQETQYFGPGTRLLVL.

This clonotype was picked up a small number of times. This CDR3 is CATSIQSAYNEQFF. The CDR3 region has the DNA TGTGCCACCAGCATTCAATCAGCCTACAATGAGCAGTTCTTC. This chain connects TRBV15 to TRBJ2-1; no firm D call. Trimming shortened V by 4 bases and J by 2 bases, and 9 bases separated the two germline ends. Per germline, CDR1 LNHNV and CDR2 YYDKDF (reference sequence). CDR3 length: 14 residues.